This entry lists 27 T cell receptor beta chains sequenced from one sample in a study of tumor and adjacent non-tumor tissue in lung cancer. This sample's RNA came from whole unsorted tissue. Three rounds of nested PCR, following a modified ARM-PCR protocol, produced the TCRbeta library. A single record per CDR3 protein comes from TCRdb applying MiXCR to the multiplex PCR reads. This table holds some 120,000 distinct CDR3 sequences, 66% found once. The sequencing input was lung tumor tissue. Receptors were obtained from a man aged 25-45 years with non-small cell lung cancer.

For this clonotype: Relative to the germline gene, one junction end is altered; a read error may explain this. The chain joins TRBV12-3 or TRBV12-4 to TRBJ2-1; 8 nucleotides line up with TRBD1. The CDR3 contains 15 residues. The CDR3 loop reads CVSSPPGGGSNEQFF. CDR3 nucleotide sequence: TGTGTCAGCAGCCCCCCAGGGGGCGGAAGCAATGAGCAGTTCTTC.

This clonotype occurred many times. V and J are TRBV20-1 and TRBJ1-6, with 8 positions matching TRBD1. The V gene end was trimmed by 6 bases and the J gene end by 14 bases; junction bases not matched to a gene: 12. Per the germline V gene, CDR1 is DFQATT and CDR2 is SNEGSKA (reference sequence). The CDR3 extends over 13 amino acids. CDR3 DNA: TGCAGTGCGCTGACAGGGGCCCTTAAATCCCTCCACTTT. This codes for CSALTGALKSLHF.

This chain joins TRBV6-5 and TRBJ2-6; the D is unclear. Per germline, CDR1 MNHEY and CDR2 SVGAGI. The CDR3 has 16 residues. Trimming cost V 6 bases and J 5 bases, with 17 bases left between them. CDR3 amino acids: CASRLSGLSWANVLTF. The CDR3 DNA follows: TGTGCCAGCAGACTCTCTGGTCTTTCTTGGGCCAACGTCCTGACTTTC.

V is TRBV19 and J is TRBJ2-3, with 7 bases fitting TRBD2. The CDR3 is made up of 17 amino acids. V shed 5 bases, J shed 0 bases, and the junction held 11 bases outside the gene matches. Per the germline V gene, CDR1 is LNHDA and CDR2 is SQIVND (reference sequence). The CDR3 coding sequence is TGTGCCAGTAGTCCAACTGGCGGGAGTACTAGCACAGATACGCAGTATTTT. It yields the protein CASSPTGGSTSTDTQYF.

Comments on this clonotype: As the CDR3 is not closed by the conserved phenylalanine or tryptophan, this likely results from a read error. V is TRBV11-2 and J is TRBJ2-7; no reliable D call. Germline V gives CDR1 SGHAT, CDR2 FQNNGV. The CDR3 sequence is 14 residues long. The CDR3 is CASSSRRAPYEQYI. The CDR3 nucleotides read TGTGCCAGCAGCTCAAGACGGGCCCCCTACGAACAGTACATC.

To note about this clonotype: One base away lies a much larger clone, so this may be a sequencing read error. The chain uses TRBV6-1 and TRBJ1-2; 10 positions match TRBD1. Germline V gives CDR1 MNHNS, CDR2 SASEGT. V gave up 4 bases and J gave up 9 bases; unmatched junction bases: 11. The CDR3 contains 15 residues. CDR3 loop: CASSAGTGVWNSYTF. The DNA for the CDR3 is TGTGCCAGCAGTGCCGGGACAGGGGTGTGGAATAGCTACACCTTC.

In its sample, this clonotype ranks as medium-sized. This chain links TRBV4-2 with TRBJ2-3, with 10 bases that match TRBD2. Per the germline V gene, CDR1 is LGHNA and CDR2 is YNFKEQ. V shed 6 bases and J 1 base; nucleotides not matched to a gene: 7. This CDR3 contains 16 residues. DNA for the CDR3: TGTGCCAGCAGTCCCGCCGGGACTAGCGGCACAGATACGCAGTATTTT. It specifies CASSPAGTSGTDTQYF.

As regards this clonotype: A junction end diverges from the germline sequence, so it may reflect a read error. The chain links TRBV11-2 to TRBJ1-4; D uncertain. The CDR3 is made up of 13 amino acids. Germline lookup yields CDR1 SGHAT and CDR2 FQNNGV. The CDR3 region has the DNA TGTGCCGGCACCTCTGATGCTAATGAAATACTGTTTTTT. Its translation: CAGTSDANEILFF.

In regard to this clonotype: This may come from a read error, since a much larger clone is one base off. The chain employs TRBV6-2 or TRBV6-3 and TRBJ1-1; D possibly corresponds to TRBD1 (5 bases). The ends were cut back, 8 bases at V and 11 bases at J, with 15 bases in the middle. Looked up from germline, CDR1 is MNHEY and CDR2 is SVGEGT. There are 11 residues in the CDR3. The CDR3 region has the DNA TGTGCCAGCGGGGGTCACGGGAATGCTTTCTTT. This codes for CASGGHGNAFF.

On this clonotype itself: This could be a read error, since a much larger clone is one nucleotide away. The gene calls are TRBV6-5 and TRBJ2-1; possibly TRBD2 for D (6 bases). The germline CDR1 and CDR2 sequences are MNHEY and SVGAGI. This CDR3 is 15 amino acids long. Trimming pared 2 bases from V and 0 bases from J, leaving 8 bases between. CDR3 DNA: TGTGCCAGCAGTTACAGTAGCGGCTCCTACAATGAGCAGTTCTTC. It codes for CASSYSSGSYNEQFF.

A note on this clonotype: The germline gene is not matched at one end of the junction; a read error may be the cause. The V and J genes are TRBV11-2 and TRBJ1-6; 8 bases are shared with TRBD1. The CDR3 contains 15 residues. Germline V lookup: CDR1 SGHAT, CDR2 FQNNGV. The CDR3 loop reads CTSSFATGAYSPLHF. The CDR3 DNA is TGTACCAGTAGCTTCGCGACAGGGGCTTATTCACCCCTCCACTTT. Variable domain in full (rest from reference TRBV11-2 and TRBJ1-6): EAGVAQSPRYKIIEKRQSVAFWCNPISGHATLYWYQQILGQGPKLLIQFQNNGVVDDSQLPKDRFSAERLKGVDSTLKIQPAKLEDSAVYLCTSSFATGAYSPLHFGNGTRLTVT.

Concerning this clonotype: A read error may produce the germline difference seen at one junction end. CDR3 loop: CASSEIIAGTYVQYF. The CDR3, as DNA: TGCGCCAGCAGTGAGATCATAGCGGGGACCTACGTGCAGTACTTC. The genes are TRBV10-2 and TRBJ2-7; 8 positions agree with TRBD2. CDR1 is WSHSY and CDR2 is SAAADI in the germline V gene. The CDR3 spans 15 residues.

As to this clonotype: Lacking the conserved final phenylalanine or tryptophan, this CDR3 likely reflects a read error. The chain uses TRBV29-1 and TRBJ2-1, with 11 bases that match TRBD2. The CDR3 has 13 residues. V was clipped by 6 bases and J by 4 bases; unmatched bases: 2. Germline V gives CDR1 SQVTM, CDR2 ANQGSEA. CDR3 in amino acids: CSVGLAVYNEQFL. The CDR3 DNA reads TGCAGCGTGGGACTAGCGGTATACAATGAGCAGTTCTTA.

To note about this clonotype: The junction departs from germline at one end; a sequencing error may be responsible. This chain connects TRBV5-1 to TRBJ1-4; TRBD1 matches at 9 bases. CDR3 length equals 16 residues. Germline assignment: CDR1 SGHRS and CDR2 YFSETQ. CDR3 nucleotides: TGCGCCAGCAGCCCCGGGACAGGGAGAGGGAATGATAAACTGTTTTTT. It is translated as CASSPGTGRGNDKLFF.

This clonotype has just one count. A read error is possible here, since a much larger clone lies one base away. The chain joins TRBV20-1 to TRBJ2-7, with D possibly being TRBD2 (5 bases). This CDR3 comprises 12 residues. Trimming shortened V by 5 bases and J by 7 bases, and 15 bases separated the two germline ends. CDR1 is DFQATT, CDR2 SNEGSKA, per germline (reference sequence). The CDR3: CSALQRVSEQYF. CDR3 nucleotide sequence: TGCAGTGCTCTTCAGAGGGTCTCTGAGCAGTACTTC.

The chain joins TRBV4-3 to TRBJ2-5, with D tentatively TRBD1 or TRBD2 (6 bases each). Germline CDR1 LGHNA, CDR2 YSLEER. Trimming left V 8 bases short and J 1 base short, with 23 bases between. The CDR3 loop spans 17 amino acids. The CDR3 DNA reads as TGCGCCAGCGACCAAGACTGGGGGGCTGGGCGCCAAGAGACCCAGTACTTC. Residues: CASDQDWGAGRQETQYF.

Of note for this clonotype: Germline and junction disagree at one end, which may indicate a read error. J is TRBJ2-7 and V is TRBV4-1; 9 nucleotides align to TRBD1. The CDR3 covers 17 residues. The germline CDR1 and CDR2 sequences are MGHRA and YSYEKL. The CDR3, as DNA: TGCGCCAGCAGCCAAGAGGGACAGGGAAATCCCACCTACGAGCAGTATTTC. Protein sequence: CASSQEGQGNPTYEQYF.

As regards this clonotype: This may stem from a read error, because a much larger clone lies one nucleotide away. The genes are TRBV5-6 and TRBJ2-7; possible D gene TRBD2, 5 bases. The germline V and J ends were trimmed by 2 bases and 6 bases, with 15 bases remaining between them. The CDR3 loop spans 14 amino acids. The germline gives CDR1 SGHDT, CDR2 YYEEEE. CDR3 region: CASSFLDLPSEQYF. The CDR3 region has the DNA TGTGCCAGCAGCTTCCTGGACTTACCATCCGAGCAGTACTTC. The entire variable domain, with the rest obtained from reference TRBV5-6 and TRBJ2-7, is as follows: DAGVTQSPTHLIKTRGQQVTLRCSPKSGHDTVSWYQQALGQGPQFIFQYYEEEERQRGNFPDRFSGHQFPNYSSELNVNALLLGDSALYLCASSFLDLPSEQYFGPGTRLTVT.

About this clonotype itself: One end of the junction fails to match germline, which may point to a read error. The chain links TRBV20-1 to TRBJ1-1; no clear D gene. The germline gives CDR1 DFQATT, CDR2 SNEGSKA (reference sequence). The CDR3 length is 15 residues. CDR3 residues: CSAREAGGANTEVFF. The CDR3 DNA reads TGCAGTGCTAGAGAGGCCGGAGGAGCGAACACTGAAGTTTTCTTT.

This clonotype occurred many times. The chain has TRBV6-6 and TRBJ1-1; D is possibly TRBD1 (5 bases). Germline V gene lookup returns CDR1 MNHNY and CDR2 SVGAGI (reference sequence). CDR3 length: 13 residues. The V and J ends lost 5 bases and 3 bases respectively, with 10 bases between them. CDR3 sequence (DNA): TGTGCCAGCAGTCCCAGGGTGGACACTGAAGCTTTCTTT. Its translation is CASSPRVDTEAFF.

This chain uses TRBV12-5 with TRBJ2-2; D is unresolved. V was shortened by 8 bases and J by 0 bases, with 7 bases between the two germline ends. This CDR3 is 13 amino acids long. Germline-derived CDR1 and CDR2 are LGHNT and FRNRAP. The CDR3 sequence: CASLTSNTGELFF. CDR3 bases: TGTGCTAGTTTGACTTCGAACACCGGGGAGCTGTTTTTT.

At least ten counts were recorded for this clonotype. The rearrangement uses TRBV6-5 and TRBJ1-1; TRBD1 is a possible D gene (5 bases). This CDR3 has 14 residues. The V and J ends lost 5 bases and 3 bases respectively, with 13 bases between them. The germline V gene has CDR1 MNHEY and CDR2 SVGAGI. The CDR3 here is CASSVGVSDTEAFF. CDR3 in DNA: TGTGCCAGCAGTGTGGGGGTCTCGGACACTGAAGCTTTCTTT.

The rearrangement joins TRBV28 to TRBJ2-7; the match to TRBD2 covers 10 bases. Trimming cost V 6 bases and J 7 bases; bases outside gene matches: 9. The germline CDR1 and CDR2 sequences are MDHEN and SYDVKM. The length of the CDR3 is 14 residues. Here the CDR3 reads CASSLSGRTWEQYF. CDR3 bases: TGTGCCAGCAGCCTTAGCGGGAGGACTTGGGAGCAGTACTTC.

This clonotype is labeled medium-sized. The V and J genes are TRBV11-1 and TRBJ2-1; 7 nucleotides agree with TRBD2. This CDR3 comprises 15 residues. Per the germline V gene, CDR1 is SGHAT and CDR2 is FQDESV (reference sequence). V shed 1 base, J shed 0 bases, and the junction held 0 bases outside the gene matches. This chain's CDR3 is CASSLGGSSYNEQFF. The CDR3 DNA reads TGTGCCAGCAGCTTAGGCGGGAGCTCCTACAATGAGCAGTTCTTC.

This clonotype has more than one count but fewer than ten. V usage is TRBV11-3 and J usage is TRBJ2-1, with D uncertain. V was trimmed by 1 base and J by 0 bases, leaving 1 base between them. The CDR3 length is 13 residues. Germline CDR1 is SGHNT and CDR2 is YENEEA. The CDR3: CASSLVSYNEQFF. The CDR3 DNA reads as TGTGCCAGCAGCTTAGTCTCCTACAATGAGCAGTTCTTC.

The chain employs TRBV4-1 and TRBJ2-1, with D maybe TRBD2 (6 bases). The CDR3 sequence is 18 residues long. Germline CDR1 is MGHRA and CDR2 is YSYEKL. The V end was cut by 4 bases, the J end by 7 bases, with 26 bases between. The CDR3 DNA reads as TGCGCCAGCAGCCCCCGGGGGTCTGCTGGAAGGCCTAAGAATGAGCAGTTCTTC. Translated, it gives CASSPRGSAGRPKNEQFF.

This clonotype came up a few times. The rearrangement uses TRBV30 and TRBJ1-4; the D gene is possibly TRBD1 (5 bases). V was shortened by 3 bases and J by 3 bases, with 11 bases between the two germline ends. CDR1 is GTSNPN and CDR2 is SVGIG in the germline V gene (reference sequence). The CDR3 loop spans 14 amino acids. The CDR3 is CAWSRLGANEKLFF. Here the CDR3 DNA reads TGTGCCTGGAGCCGATTGGGGGCTAATGAAAAACTGTTTTTT.